One sample yielded the 25 T cell receptor beta chains listed below, sequenced in a study of shared clonotypes between healthy human individuals. The table came from immunoSEQ multiplex PCR; TCRdb's copy has only in-frame clones and leaves some out. The sample has roughly 2.2 million clones; 80% to 95% are singletons. The specimen was naive CD4+ T cells from PBMCs. The subset denotes: CD45RA+ positively selected. These receptors all stem from a man between 18 and 35 years old in good health. Some clones in this sample may be carry-over from other donors' samples.

In its sample, this clone was seen once. The chain uses TRBV5-1 and TRBJ2-7, with D possibly matching TRBD2 (5 bases). This CDR3 region has 15 residues. Germline V gene lookup returns CDR1 SGHRS and CDR2 YFSETQ. Trimming took off 1 base at V and 3 bases at J, with 14 bases between the two ends. Here the CDR3 DNA reads TGCGCCAGCAGCTTGACCTGGGAGAAGGTCTACGAGCAGTACTTC. Its translation: CASSLTWEKVYEQYF.

In DNA, the CDR3 is TGCGCCAGCAGCCGACAGTCCCAAGGGGATGCGGGAAACACCATATATTTT. The encoded protein is CASSRQSQGDAGNTIYF. The chain couples TRBV5-1 to TRBJ1-3, with a weak D call TRBD1 (5 bases). The germline CDR1 and CDR2 sequences are SGHRS and YFSETQ. V shed 4 bases and J shed 4 bases, with 21 bases lying between them. The CDR3 contains 17 residues.

The V gene is TRBV27, the J gene TRBJ1-2; D may be TRBD1 (5 bases). There are 12 residues in the CDR3. The ends were cut back, 4 bases at V and 7 bases at J, with 10 bases in the middle. CDR1 MNHEY and CDR2 SMNVEV come from the germline V gene (reference sequence). CDR3 protein: CASSSQGSGYTF. The CDR3 coding sequence is TGTGCCAGCAGTTCCCAGGGTTCTGGCTACACCTTC.

V is TRBV7-2 and J is TRBJ1-5; D perhaps matches TRBD1 (5 bases). The ends were cut back, 0 bases at V and 3 bases at J, with 18 bases in the middle. The CDR3 has 18 residues. Germline values: CDR1 SGHTA, CDR2 FQGNSA. CDR3 in amino acids: CASSLATIGGAVNQPQHF. The CDR3 nucleotides read TGTGCCAGCAGCTTAGCGACGATTGGAGGGGCGGTCAATCAGCCCCAGCATTTT. The entire variable domain, with the rest obtained from reference TRBV7-2 and TRBJ1-5, is as follows: GAGVSQSPSNKVTEKGKDVELRCDPISGHTALYWYRQSLGQGLEFLIYFQGNSAPDKSGLPSDRFSAERTGGSVSTLTIQRTQQEDSAVYLCASSLATIGGAVNQPQHFGDGTRLSIL.

DNA of the CDR3: TGTGCCTGGAATCAAAACCGGGTTTACGGCGGGGAGCTGTTTTTT. Protein: CAWNQNRVYGGELFF. The chain employs TRBV30 and TRBJ2-2; D remains ambiguous. CDR3 length: 15 residues. V was shortened by 4 bases and J by 7 bases, with 19 bases between the two germline ends. Germline V lookup: CDR1 GTSNPN, CDR2 SVGIG (reference sequence). Based on the CDR3 plus reference TRBV30 and TRBJ2-2, the full variable domain is SQTIHQWPATLVQPVGSPLSLECTVEGTSNPNLYWYRQAAGRGLQLLFYSVGIGQISSEVPQNLSASRPQDRQFILSSKKLLLSDSGFYLCAWNQNRVYGGELFFGEGSRLTVL.

The chain is built from TRBV6-5 and TRBJ2-1; D is unclear. The ends were cut back, 8 bases at V and 7 bases at J, with 15 bases in the middle. Per the germline V gene, CDR1 is MNHEY and CDR2 is SVGAGI. The CDR3 loop spans 13 amino acids. Here the CDR3 reads CASGSERRNEQFF. The CDR3 DNA reads as TGTGCCAGCGGGTCTGAGAGAAGGAATGAGCAGTTCTTC.

V is TRBV6-1 and J is TRBJ1-2, with TRBD1 as a possible D gene (5 bases). Germline V gene sequence: CDR1 MNHNS, CDR2 SASEGT. V was pared by 11 bases and J by 0 bases, with 19 bases between. The CDR3 totals 15 residues. The CDR3 sequence is CASLAGAASNYGYTF. The CDR3 DNA reads TGTGCCTCACTGGCTGGGGCAGCCTCTAACTATGGCTACACCTTC.

The chain couples TRBV5-4 to TRBJ1-2; no clear D. Germline V gene sequence: CDR1 SGHNT, CDR2 YYREEE (reference sequence). The CDR3 totals 13 residues. V lost 0 bases, J lost 5 bases, and 8 bases lay in between. The CDR3 reads CASSLEALYGYTF. In DNA form, the CDR3 reads TGTGCCAGCAGCTTGGAGGCCCTGTATGGCTACACCTTC.

This chain links TRBV5-1 with TRBJ1-1; weak D call: TRBD1 (6 bases). V lost 2 bases and J 9 bases, leaving 20 bases between the germline ends. This CDR3 has 15 residues. CDR1 and CDR2 (germline): SGHRS, YFSETQ. The CDR3 sequence is CASSLRGGGGDQAFF. In nucleotides, the CDR3 is TGCGCCAGCAGCTTACGGGGCGGTGGGGGCGACCAAGCTTTCTTT.

Details on this clone: Other DNA variants within this sample encode the same CDR3. The chain links TRBV7-9 to TRBJ2-5; TRBD2 might be the D (6 bases). Germline loops: CDR1 SEHNR, CDR2 FQNEAQ (reference sequence). Trimming cost V 5 bases and J 5 bases, with 12 bases left between them. CDR3 length: 13 amino acids. CDR3 loop: CASSQSGGETQYF. The CDR3 DNA follows: TGTGCCAGCAGCCAAAGTGGGGGGGAGACCCAGTACTTC.

This rearrangement joins TRBV2 to TRBJ2-1; D is undetermined. The CDR3 loop spans 13 amino acids. V gave up 2 bases and J gave up 6 bases, with 8 bases separating them. CDR1 and CDR2 from the germline V gene are SNHLY and FYNNEI. CDR3 coding DNA: TGTGCCAGCAGTGAAAATGGGATCAATGAGCAGTTCTTC. Protein sequence: CASSENGINEQFF.

The rearrangement joins TRBV7-2 to TRBJ2-5; 8 positions agree with TRBD1. Germline CDR1 and CDR2: SGHTA and FQGNSA. Trimming at V came to 5 bases and at J to 4 bases, leaving 12 bases not matched to a gene. This CDR3 contains 16 residues. The DNA for the CDR3 is TGTGCCAGCAGCACCTCCGGGACAGGAGGGGGAGAGACCCAGTACTTC. The encoded protein is CASSTSGTGGGETQYF.

The chain has TRBV28 and TRBJ1-2; 7 positions match TRBD1. Germline-derived CDR1 and CDR2 are MDHEN and SYDVKM. V shed 6 bases, J shed 3 bases, and the junction held 4 bases outside the gene matches. The CDR3 sequence is 13 residues long. The CDR3 loop reads CASRWDSHYGYTF. The CDR3 coding sequence is TGTGCCAGCAGATGGGACAGCCACTATGGCTACACCTTC.

The chain uses TRBV5-1 and TRBJ1-4; TRBD1 is a possible D gene (6 bases). Germline CDR1 and CDR2: SGHRS and YFSETQ. V lost 0 bases to trimming and J lost 7 bases, with 13 bases between them. The CDR3 has 15 residues. The CDR3 sequence is CASSLEGRGGEKLFF. The CDR3 DNA reads as TGCGCCAGCAGCTTGGAGGGCAGGGGTGGTGAAAAACTGTTTTTT.

The chain recombines TRBV28 with TRBJ1-4; 8 positions agree with TRBD1. The CDR3 contains 16 residues. The ends lost 6 bases at V and 4 bases at J; junction bases unmatched: 10. Germline CDR1 is MDHEN and CDR2 is SYDVKM. The CDR3 DNA reads as TGTGCCAGCAGCCTATCAGGGGGCGCGGGTAATGAAAAACTGTTTTTT. Protein: CASSLSGGAGNEKLFF.

V is TRBV6-1 and J is TRBJ2-3; TRBD1 aligns across 9 bases. From germline, CDR1 is MNHNS and CDR2 SASEGT. Unmatched junction bases numbered 10, after V lost 2 bases and J lost 7 bases. This CDR3 is built from 16 residues. The CDR3 bases are TGTGCCAGCAGTGAACAGACGGGACAGGGAGGAAATACGCAGTATTTT. The encoded protein is CASSEQTGQGGNTQYF.

Concerning this clone itself: This specimen includes other DNA sequences encoding the same CDR3. V gene TRBV7-3 combines with J gene TRBJ1-1; D uncertain. CDR1 and CDR2 (germline): SGHTA, FQGTGA. V lost 5 bases to trimming and J lost 3 bases, with 10 bases between them. The CDR3 covers 13 residues. The CDR3 reads CASSIRRDTEAFF. CDR3 sequence (DNA): TGTGCCAGCAGCATAAGGAGGGACACTGAAGCTTTCTTT. Filled out from reference TRBV7-3 and TRBJ1-1, the complete variable domain reads GAGVSQTPSNKVTEKGKYVELRCDPISGHTALYWYRQSLGQGPEFLIYFQGTGAADDSGLPNDRFFAVRPEGSVSTLKIQRTERGDSAVYLCASSIRRDTEAFFGQGTRLTVV.

This clone was seen only once. V gene TRBV9 combines with J gene TRBJ2-2, with 11 bases fitting TRBD1. V dropped 0 bases and J dropped 8; count of bases not matched to a gene: 6. Germline assignment: CDR1 SGDLS and CDR2 YYNGEE. This CDR3 region has 16 residues. CDR3 nucleotide sequence: TGTGCCAGCAGCGTAGGAGGGACAGGGGGGGCAGGGGAGCTGTTTTTT. It specifies CASSVGGTGGAGELFF.

This clone has just one count. The chain employs TRBV7-9 and TRBJ1-1; D call uncertain. The germline CDR1 and CDR2 sequences are SEHNR and FQNEAQ (reference sequence). V was cut by 5 bases and J by 3 bases, with 22 bases left in between. The CDR3 totals 17 residues. CDR3 protein: CASSPGRRGRPHTEAFF. The DNA of the CDR3 is TGTGCCAGCAGCCCAGGACGGCGAGGAAGACCTCACACTGAAGCTTTCTTT.

The rearrangement uses TRBV19 and TRBJ2-5; unclear D gene. Germline V gives CDR1 LNHDA, CDR2 SQIVND (reference sequence). The CDR3 is 15 residues long. V lost 4 bases and J lost 5, with 17 bases in between. The CDR3 sequence is CASSNGPYPGETQYF. The DNA of the CDR3 is TGTGCCAGTAGTAACGGGCCTTATCCAGGCGAGACCCAGTACTTC.

The rearrangement links TRBV27 to TRBJ2-5; D is unclear. The CDR3 extends over 14 amino acids. Germline CDR1 and CDR2: MNHEY and SMNVEV (reference sequence). The V end lost 2 bases, the J end lost 5 bases, and 12 bases lay between the germline ends. The CDR3 spells CASSLGVSGETQYF. CDR3 bases: TGTGCCAGCAGTTTAGGGGTCTCCGGGGAGACCCAGTACTTC.

The J gene is TRBJ2-7, the V gene TRBV9; TRBD2 aligns across 11 bases. The germline V gene has CDR1 SGDLS and CDR2 YYNGEE. Trimming took 4 bases from V and 3 from J; bases not matched to a gene: 3. CDR3 length: 14 residues. The CDR3 here is CASSQTSGNYEQYF. In nucleotides, the CDR3 is TGTGCCAGCAGCCAGACTAGCGGGAACTACGAGCAGTACTTC.

The chain uses TRBV9 and TRBJ2-3; D uncertain. Germline V CDR1 and CDR2: SGDLS, YYNGEE. Between the trimmed V and J ends, which lost 0 bases and 2 bases, there was a span of 7 bases. The CDR3 is made up of 14 amino acids. The CDR3 sequence is CASSVVGTTDTQYF. The CDR3 DNA sequence: TGTGCCAGCAGCGTAGTTGGTACCACAGATACGCAGTATTTT. Drawing the rest from reference TRBV9 and TRBJ2-3, the complete variable domain is DSGVTQTPKHLITATGQRVTLRCSPRSGDLSVYWYQQSLDQGLQFLIQYYNGEERAKGNILERFSAQQFPDLHSELNLSSLELGDSALYFCASSVVGTTDTQYFGPGTRLTVL.

A note on this clone: Other DNA sequences in the same sample also yield this CDR3. The V call is TRBV4-2, the J call TRBJ1-5, with 8 nucleotides matching TRBD1. The V gene end was trimmed by 0 bases and the J gene end by 6 bases; junction bases not matched to a gene: 4. Germline V gives CDR1 LGHNA, CDR2 YNFKEQ. The CDR3 runs 15 residues. The CDR3 sequence: CASSQDRGQGQPQHF. The CDR3 coding sequence is TGTGCCAGCAGCCAAGACAGGGGGCAGGGTCAGCCCCAGCATTTT.

This sequence joins TRBV29-1 and TRBJ2-1; TRBD2 aligns across 16 bases. CDR1 and CDR2 (germline): SQVTM, ANQGSEA. CDR3 length: 11 residues. Written as DNA, the CDR3 is TGCGGGACTAGCGGGAGGGGGGAGCAGTTCTTC. It encodes CGTSGRGEQFF.